Listed here are 11 T cell receptor beta chains from one sample, sequenced in a study of blood T cell repertoires in COVID-19. Here immunoSEQ multiplex PCR was the method, and the copy in TCRdb shows in-frame clones only, minus some. Here the sample spans approximately 270,000 clones, approximately 89% being singletons. The sample was peripheral blood. The source of these receptors is a woman in her thirties with COVID-19, enrolled during active disease.

This chain joins TRBV3-1 (or the pseudogene TRBV3-2) and TRBJ1-2, with 8 bases matching TRBD1. CDR1 and CDR2 (germline): LGHDT, YNNKEL (reference sequence). Trimming removed 4 bases from V and 4 bases from J; junction bases left unmatched: 14. The CDR3 covers 17 residues. The CDR3 sequence: CASSPTGGAAPLYGYTF. The CDR3 DNA follows: TGTGCCAGCAGCCCTACAGGGGGTGCCGCCCCTCTCTATGGCTACACCTTC.

V usage is TRBV2 and J usage is TRBJ2-5, with 11 bases matching TRBD2. Losses at the gene ends were 7 bases for V and 2 bases for J; bases not matched to a gene: 3. The CDR3 is made up of 14 amino acids. Per germline, CDR1 SNHLY and CDR2 FYNNEI. CDR3 amino acids: CASILAGGQETQYF. CDR3 DNA sequence: TGTGCCAGCATCCTAGCGGGGGGTCAAGAGACCCAGTACTTC.

The chain joins TRBV2 to TRBJ2-5; D perhaps matches TRBD1 (6 bases). The germline V gene encodes CDR1 SNHLY and CDR2 FYNNEI. V was shortened by 6 bases and J by 9 bases, with 23 bases between the two germline ends. This CDR3 region has 15 residues. CDR3: CASSPGASLPRAQYF. The DNA of the CDR3 is TGTGCCAGCAGCCCAGGGGCTAGCCTCCCAAGGGCCCAGTACTTC.

The chain combines TRBV25-1 with TRBJ2-5, with D unresolved. The CDR3 loop spans 13 amino acids. Germline V gives CDR1 MGHDK, CDR2 SYGVNS. Trimming took 2 bases from V and 5 from J, leaving 9 bases between them. The CDR3 reads CASSEEPGETQYF. The CDR3 region has the DNA TGTGCCAGCAGTGAAGAGCCCGGGGAGACCCAGTACTTC.

V gene TRBV7-9 combines with J gene TRBJ1-2, with D maybe TRBD1 (6 bases). The V end was cut by 5 bases, the J end by 3 bases, with 10 bases between. The CDR3 is 13 amino acids. Germline values: CDR1 SEHNR, CDR2 FQNEAQ (reference sequence). CDR3 DNA sequence: TGTGCCAGCAGCCATCCAGGGGACTATGGCTACACCTTC. Translating it yields CASSHPGDYGYTF.

This clone has a single count. The V call is TRBV21-1, the J call TRBJ2-3; the D call of TRBD1 is as the table states it, not checked on the DNA. TRBV21-1 counts as a pseudogene. This CDR3 contains 15 residues. CDR3 nucleotide sequence: TGTGCCAGCAGCAGCCATACAGCCGCCACAGATACGCAGTATTTT. This translates into CASSSHTAATDTQYF.

A remark on this clone: The sample carries other DNA sequences with the same CDR3. The V gene is TRBV7-2, the J gene TRBJ2-1; the D gene is possibly TRBD1 (6 bases). The CDR3 has 14 amino acids. V lost 1 base to trimming and J lost 4 bases, with 8 bases between them. The germline V gene encodes CDR1 SGHTA and CDR2 FQGNSA. Here the CDR3 DNA reads TGTGCCAGCAGCTTAGGGGGGCGTTACAATGAGCAGTTCTTC. This sequence encodes CASSLGGRYNEQFF.

CDR3 residues: CASRSQVTAEAFF. The CDR3 DNA sequence: TGTGCCAGCAGATCCCAGGTGACAGCTGAAGCTTTCTTT. The chain couples TRBV7-9 to TRBJ1-1; TRBD1 might be the D (5 bases). The CDR3 consists of 13 residues. V was pared by 6 bases and J by 6 bases, with 14 bases between. Germline V gene data show CDR1 as SEHNR and CDR2 as FQNEAQ (reference sequence).

This chain links TRBV7-8 with TRBJ1-2; no definite D call. Germline CDR1 is SGHVS and CDR2 is FQNEAQ. The V and J ends lost 1 base and 7 bases respectively, with 22 bases between them. The CDR3 consists of 17 residues. Here the CDR3 reads CASSLGASTKKVRGYTF. As DNA, the CDR3 is TGTGCCAGCAGCTTAGGAGCCTCGACAAAAAAGGTGCGTGGCTACACCTTC.

The chain combines TRBV19 with TRBJ2-1; 7 bases are shared with TRBD2. CDR3 length: 14 amino acids. With V trimmed by 5 bases and J by 10 bases, 11 bases remained unmatched. Germline values: CDR1 LNHDA, CDR2 SQIVND (reference sequence). The DNA for the CDR3 is TGTGCCAGTAGTCCCCGTGGAGGGCGGGAGGAGCAGTTCTTC. Protein sequence: CASSPRGGREEQFF.

In DNA form, the CDR3 reads TGTGCCACCAGCAGAGTACTAGCGGGAGGCGGGGACGAGCAGTACGTC. Encoded protein: CATSRVLAGGGDEQYV. The chain couples TRBV15 to TRBJ2-7, with 12 bases aligning to TRBD2. After removal of 1 base from V and 5 bases from J, the junction contained 6 bases not matched to a gene. The CDR3 has 16 amino acids. Germline values: CDR1 LNHNV, CDR2 YYDKDF (reference sequence).